Below, 18 T cell receptor beta chains from the same sample are listed, as sequenced in a study of blood T cell repertoires in COVID-19. The data were produced by immunoSEQ multiplex PCR, yet TCRdb's version contains in-frame clones alone and is incomplete. The table lists approximately 75,000 clones, 82% of them singletons, with approximately 7.3% in the top ten. The material sequenced was peripheral blood. These receptors were collected from a human donor in a cohort sampled during active COVID-19.

This sequence joins TRBV6-1 and TRBJ1-5; TRBD1 matches at 8 bases. CDR1 and CDR2 (germline): MNHNS, SASEGT. The CDR3 is 14 amino acids. The V segment lost 3 bases and the J segment 8 bases; nucleotides outside the gene matches: 6. The chain's CDR3 is CASSETGAPEPQHF. The CDR3, as DNA: TGTGCCAGCAGTGAGACAGGGGCACCGGAGCCCCAGCATTTT.

The chain recombines TRBV7-3 with TRBJ1-1; D uncertain. This CDR3 region has 13 residues. Germline CDR1 and CDR2: SGHTA and FQGTGA. The germline V and J ends were trimmed by 5 bases and 5 bases, with 12 bases remaining between them. The CDR3 reads CASSQTLRTEAFF. As DNA, the CDR3 is TGTGCCAGCAGCCAAACGTTGAGGACTGAAGCTTTCTTT.

This sequence joins TRBV4-3 and TRBJ2-3; 13 nucleotides agree with TRBD2. The CDR3 is 17 amino acids. The germline gives CDR1 LGHNA, CDR2 YSLEER. Trimming cost V 4 bases and J 2 bases; bases outside gene matches: 6. The CDR3 DNA reads as TGCGCCAGCAGCCCCCGGGGACTAGCGGGGTACACAGATACGCAGTATTTT. Protein sequence: CASSPRGLAGYTDTQYF.

The chain carries TRBV10-2 and TRBJ2-7; 8 positions match TRBD1. The CDR3 runs 17 residues. The V gene's germline CDR1 is WSHSY and CDR2 SAAADI. With V trimmed by 2 bases and J by 6 bases, 15 bases remained unmatched. CDR3 region: CASSESLLGQGAVEQYF. DNA of the CDR3: TGCGCCAGCAGTGAGAGCTTATTGGGCCAGGGGGCGGTCGAGCAGTACTTC.

V and J are TRBV6-5 and TRBJ2-7; TRBD1 is a possible D gene (5 bases). Between the trimmed V and J ends, which lost 0 bases and 3 bases, there was a span of 9 bases. The germline CDR1 and CDR2 sequences are MNHEY and SVGAGI. The CDR3 spans 14 residues. The CDR3 protein is CASSYSGLNYEQYF. CDR3 nucleotides: TGTGCCAGCAGTTACTCGGGGCTAAACTACGAGCAGTACTTC.

The V and J genes are TRBV4-1 and TRBJ2-1, with TRBD2 identical over 8 bases. V dropped 6 bases and J dropped 5; count of bases not matched to a gene: 3. The length of the CDR3 is 13 residues. Germline V lookup: CDR1 MGHRA, CDR2 YSYEKL. The CDR3 bases are TGCGCCAGCAGTAGCGGGGCCAACAATGAGCAGTTCTTC. Amino acid sequence: CASSSGANNEQFF.

This clone was seen just once. The CDR3 DNA reads as TGTGCCAGCAGGTCGGAGGGGGGGGAGCTGTTTTTT. Translation gives CASRSEGGELFF. The chain combines TRBV7-6 with TRBJ2-2; tentative D call: TRBD2 (6 bases). Per the germline V gene, CDR1 is SGHVS and CDR2 is FNYEAQ. Trimming cost V 6 bases and J 8 bases, with 10 bases left between them. The CDR3 covers 12 residues.

The V and J genes are TRBV11-2 and TRBJ1-1; tentatively, D is TRBD1 (5 bases). V was trimmed by 4 bases and J by 2 bases, leaving 11 bases between them. The CDR3 length is 14 residues. From germline, CDR1 is SGHAT and CDR2 FQNNGV. CDR3 sequence: CASSYLTDNTEAFF. The CDR3 DNA follows: TGTGCCAGCAGCTATTTGACAGACAACACTGAAGCTTTCTTT.

This sequence joins TRBV7-9 and TRBJ2-3, with D unclear. The V end lost 4 bases, the J end lost 2 bases, and 10 bases lay between the germline ends. The CDR3 totals 14 residues. Germline V lookup: CDR1 SEHNR, CDR2 FQNEAQ (reference sequence). CDR3 sequence reads: CASSSDSNTDTQYF. The CDR3 DNA is TGTGCCAGCAGCTCAGACTCGAACACAGATACGCAGTATTTT.

In regard to this clone: Relative to the germline gene, one junction end is altered; a read error may explain this. CDR3 sequence (DNA): TGCGCCAGCAGCTCCTCTAATTCACCCCTCCACTTT. Translated: CASSSSNSPLHF. V usage is TRBV5-1 and J usage is TRBJ1-6; no definite D call. Germline values: CDR1 SGHRS, CDR2 YFSETQ. This CDR3 region has 12 residues.

The rearrangement links TRBV5-1 to TRBJ2-4; 9 nucleotides agree with TRBD1. The CDR3 is made up of 13 amino acids. V lost 4 bases and J lost 7; bases outside the gene matches: 3. Germline V gene data show CDR1 as SGHRS and CDR2 as YFSETQ. CDR3 nucleotides: TGCGCCAGCAGCGGGACAGGGTCGAACATTCAGTACTTC. It encodes CASSGTGSNIQYF. The full variable domain, in which reference TRBV5-1 and TRBJ2-4 provide the parts outside the CDR3, is KAGVTQTPRYLIKTRGQQVTLSCSPISGHRSVSWYQQTPGQGLQFLFEYFSETQRNKGNFPGRFSGRQFSNSRSEMNVSTLELGDSALYLCASSGTGSNIQYFGAGTRLSVL.

J is TRBJ1-6 and V is TRBV3-1 (or the pseudogene TRBV3-2); possibly TRBD1 for D (5 bases). The germline V gene encodes CDR1 LGHDT and CDR2 YNNKEL (reference sequence). V gave up 1 base and J gave up 10 bases, with 11 bases separating them. This CDR3 contains 14 residues. The CDR3 region has the DNA TGTGCCAGCAGCCAAGTCCAGGGTAACTCACCCCTCCACTTT. Protein sequence: CASSQVQGNSPLHF.

The chain links TRBV7-3 to TRBJ1-2; D unclear. This CDR3 has 14 residues. Per germline, CDR1 SGHTA and CDR2 FQGTGA. V lost 5 bases and J 0 bases, leaving 10 bases between the germline ends. The CDR3 sequence: CASSPTSANYGYTF. For the CDR3, the DNA is TGTGCCAGCAGCCCGACTTCTGCTAACTATGGCTACACCTTC.

This rearrangement joins TRBV6-5 to TRBJ1-1; a weak D match, TRBD1 (5 bases). CDR3 length: 14 residues. The germline V gene encodes CDR1 MNHEY and CDR2 SVGAGI. V lost 4 bases, J lost 8 bases, and 17 bases lay in between. CDR3 coding DNA: TGTGCCAGCAGTTCGGAGACCGGGACTTTCGAAGCTTTCTTT. Residues: CASSSETGTFEAFF.

The V call is TRBV7-2, the J call TRBJ2-7; D perhaps matches TRBD1 (6 bases). Germline V gives CDR1 SGHTA, CDR2 FQGNSA. V lost 3 bases, J lost 7 bases, and 16 bases lay in between. CDR3 length equals 14 residues. Written as DNA, the CDR3 is TGTGCCAGCAGCTTGAACAGGGTGGTTAGTGAGCAGTACTTC. This sequence encodes CASSLNRVVSEQYF. Full variable domain (missing parts from reference TRBV7-2 and TRBJ2-7): GAGVSQSPSNKVTEKGKDVELRCDPISGHTALYWYRQSLGQGLEFLIYFQGNSAPDKSGLPSDRFSAERTGGSVSTLTIQRTQQEDSAVYLCASSLNRVVSEQYFGPGTRLTVT.

This clone has a single count. This sequence joins TRBV5-4 and TRBJ1-2, with 8 bases identical to TRBD1. Germline V gene lookup returns CDR1 SGHNT and CDR2 YYREEE (reference sequence). CDR3 size: 15 residues. The junction had 6 bases not matched to a gene; V was cut back by 4 bases and J by 1 base. CDR3 sequence reads: CASSPRQGINYGYTF. The CDR3 region has the DNA TGTGCCAGCAGCCCGAGACAGGGGATTAACTATGGCTACACCTTC.

The V and J genes are TRBV18 and TRBJ2-5, with D possibly matching TRBD1 (6 bases). Germline V lookup: CDR1 KGHSH, CDR2 LQKENI. The CDR3 runs to 16 residues. Trimming stripped 3 bases from V and 2 bases from J, with 16 bases between. The CDR3, as DNA: TGTGCCAGCTCACCCATGAGGACAGTACTACAAGAGACCCAGTACTTC. Its translation: CASSPMRTVLQETQYF.

The chain combines TRBV19 with TRBJ1-2; maybe TRBD1 (5 bases). Germline loops: CDR1 LNHDA, CDR2 SQIVND (reference sequence). The ends were cut back, 4 bases at V and 8 bases at J, with 11 bases in the middle. The CDR3 loop spans 12 amino acids. The DNA of the CDR3 is TGTGCCAGTAGTAACCGACAGTTGGGCTACACCTTC. Translated: CASSNRQLGYTF.